This TCR beta chain originates from a study of T cell responses to AZD1222 COVID-19 vaccine. This clone was seen only once. What it recognizes is unknown. Here immunoSEQ multiplex PCR was the method, and the copy in TCRdb shows in-frame clones only, minus some. The sample lists 150,000 to 200,000 clones, approximately 87% occurring once. Findings and caveats of the study: Nearly half of spike-specific TCRs reportedly go after variant regions that carry no mutations.

The sequence was collected from an adult in good health. Sample: peripheral blood, taken on day 0 of MenACWY control vaccination.

The CDR3 bases are TGCAGCGTTGACGGGGACAGGGGCTATGGCTACACCTTC. This translates into CSVDGDRGYGYTF. The chain has TRBV29-1 and TRBJ1-2; 10 positions agree with TRBD1. From germline, CDR1 is SQVTM and CDR2 ANQGSEA. Trimming took 3 bases from V and 4 from J; bases not matched to a gene: 2. The CDR3 sequence is 13 residues long.